These 30 T cell receptor beta chains share one sample of origin, sequenced in a study of beta chain features in type 1 diabetes. cDNA synthesis used the whole RNA isolate, giving expressed TCRB sequences. Clones were read by immunoSEQ multiplex PCR, and TCRdb kept only the in-frame ones, dropping some. The sample holds 680,000 or so clones; 13% are singletons and the top ten take about 0.02%. Their target antigens are unknown. Broader study findings: Moderate but significant shortening of TCRB CDR3s was recorded in all four CD4+ subsets from Type 1 diabetes patients.

Input material: naive CD4+ T cells from blood. The receptor source for this set is a man younger than 35 with type 1 diabetes.

The chain employs TRBV30 and TRBJ1-2; 8 nucleotides line up with TRBD1. CDR1 is GTSNPN, CDR2 SVGIG, per germline (reference sequence). Losses at the gene ends were 8 bases for V and 8 bases for J; bases not matched to a gene: 7. CDR3 length equals 11 residues. The CDR3 DNA is TGTGCCGGGCAGGGGGCGGAGGGCTACACCTTC. Its translation is CAGQGAEGYTF.

The chain employs TRBV7-8 and TRBJ2-2, with no clear D. Germline V gives CDR1 SGHVS, CDR2 FQNEAQ. The ends were cut back, 4 bases at V and 6 bases at J, with 6 bases in the middle. The CDR3 length is 12 residues. CDR3 in amino acids: CASSSRAGELFF. The CDR3 DNA is TGTGCCAGCAGCTCCCGGGCCGGGGAGCTGTTTTTT.

This clone was seen more than once but under ten times. The chain joins TRBV7-2 to TRBJ2-5; perhaps D is TRBD1 or TRBD2 (5 bases each). CDR1 is SGHTA and CDR2 is FQGNSA in the germline V gene. With 2 bases removed from V and 5 bases from J, the gap between germline ends came to 12 bases. The CDR3 is made up of 14 amino acids. The chain's CDR3 is CASSLSGTGETQYF. The CDR3, as DNA: TGTGCCAGCAGCTTATCAGGGACCGGGGAGACCCAGTACTTC.

This sequence joins TRBV18 and TRBJ2-6, with unresolved D. V shed 1 base and J shed 4 bases, with 8 bases lying between them. Germline V gene sequence: CDR1 KGHSH, CDR2 LQKENI. This CDR3 comprises 15 residues. CDR3 sequence reads: CASSPQSTGANVLTF. The DNA for the CDR3 is TGTGCCAGCTCACCACAGTCGACCGGGGCCAACGTCCTGACTTTC.

V and J are TRBV5-1 and TRBJ1-2; D gene ambiguous. CDR1 is SGHRS and CDR2 is YFSETQ in the germline V gene. V was clipped by 3 bases and J by 4 bases, with 10 bases between them. This CDR3 is built from 13 residues. The CDR3 loop is CASSSTDLYGYTF. The CDR3, as DNA: TGCGCCAGCAGCTCAACAGATCTCTATGGCTACACCTTC.

This chain uses TRBV2 with TRBJ2-2; D gene ambiguous. This CDR3 is 14 amino acids long. V lost 3 bases and J 4 bases, leaving 9 bases between the germline ends. Germline CDR1 is SNHLY and CDR2 is FYNNEI. The CDR3: CASSDPGSTGELFF. The CDR3 DNA reads TGTGCCAGCAGTGACCCCGGAAGCACCGGGGAGCTGTTTTTT.

The rearrangement joins TRBV18 to TRBJ2-3; the D gene is possibly TRBD1 (5 bases). The CDR3 is made up of 17 amino acids. The V end lost 1 base, the J end lost 0 bases, and 14 bases lay between the germline ends. CDR1 is KGHSH and CDR2 is LQKENI in the germline V gene. In DNA form, the CDR3 reads TGTGCCAGCTCACCACAAGAGGTCAGGGTGAGCACAGATACGCAGTATTTT. Translating it yields CASSPQEVRVSTDTQYF.

The genes are TRBV10-3 and TRBJ2-3; 7 bases match TRBD1. The CDR3 extends over 16 amino acids. V dropped 1 base and J dropped 1; count of bases not matched to a gene: 5. Germline assignment: CDR1 ENHRY and CDR2 SYGVKD. The CDR3 DNA reads as TGTGCCATCAGTGAGTGGGACAGTCAGGGCACAGATACGCAGTATTTT. Its protein product is CAISEWDSQGTDTQYF.

In its sample, this clone was seen a few times. The chain combines TRBV6-5 with TRBJ2-3; D is perhaps TRBD2 (5 bases). Trimming removed 3 bases from V and 1 base from J, with 14 bases in between. CDR3 size: 16 residues. CDR1 is MNHEY and CDR2 is SVGAGI in the germline V gene. The CDR3 coding sequence is TGTGCCAGCAGTTATCGTGGGCCCGGGGGCACAGATACGCAGTATTTT. Protein: CASSYRGPGGTDTQYF.

This clone was counted a few times. V is TRBV6-5 and J is TRBJ2-5; 10 bases are shared with TRBD2. In germline, CDR1 is MNHEY, CDR2 SVGAGI. CDR3 length: 14 amino acids. The J segment lost 2 bases and the V segment lost 8 bases, leaving 5 bases of the junction unmatched. The CDR3 is CASGTSGEQETQYF. CDR3 coding DNA: TGTGCCAGCGGTACTAGCGGGGAGCAAGAGACCCAGTACTTC.

The chain couples TRBV27 to TRBJ1-4, with unresolved D. Looked up from germline, CDR1 is MNHEY and CDR2 is SMNVEV (reference sequence). With 2 bases removed from V and 8 bases from J, the gap between germline ends came to 12 bases. This CDR3 region has 14 residues. CDR3 residues: CASSLMGFSEKLFF. CDR3 in DNA: TGTGCCAGCAGTTTAATGGGGTTCTCCGAAAAACTGTTTTTT. The variable domain in full, with the rest retrieved from reference TRBV27 and TRBJ1-4, is EAQVTQNPRYLITVTGKKLTVTCSQNMNHEYMSWYRQDPGLGLRQIYYSMNVEVTDKGDVPEGYKVSRKEKRNFPLILESPSPNQTSLYFCASSLMGFSEKLFFGSGTQLSVL.

This clone has more than one count but fewer than ten. The rearrangement links TRBV10-3 to TRBJ2-7; TRBD1 or TRBD2 may be the D gene (5 bases each). The CDR3 extends over 13 amino acids. V shed 4 bases and J shed 3 bases, with 10 bases lying between them. Per the germline V gene, CDR1 is ENHRY and CDR2 is SYGVKD. The CDR3 bases are TGTGCCATCAGTGTACAGGACTTCTACGAGCAGTACTTC. Protein product: CAISVQDFYEQYF.

The genes are TRBV7-2 and TRBJ1-2; unclear D gene. V lost 5 bases, J lost 2 bases, and 12 bases lay in between. The germline gives CDR1 SGHTA, CDR2 FQGNSA. The CDR3 consists of 14 residues. In nucleotides, the CDR3 is TGTGCCAGCAGCCCCTATGGGGAGAACTATGGCTACACCTTC. As protein: CASSPYGENYGYTF.

The V call is TRBV30, the J call TRBJ2-3, with TRBD1 identical over 8 bases. CDR3 size: 18 residues. V shed 4 bases and J 1 base; nucleotides not matched to a gene: 16. Germline CDR1 reads GTSNPN; CDR2 reads SVGIG (reference sequence). CDR3 nucleotide sequence: TGTGCCTGGACCACCCGGCGACAGGGGAAATTTGGCACAGATACGCAGTATTTT. This codes for CAWTTRRQGKFGTDTQYF.

This clone was picked up a small number of times. CDR3 nucleotide sequence: TGCGCCAGCAGCCAAGATGTAGCGGGGGCCTTTGGGGATACGCAGTATTTT. Translated: CASSQDVAGAFGDTQYF. This chain uses TRBV4-1 with TRBJ2-3, with 9 bases lining up with TRBD2. J was trimmed by 6 bases and V by 0 bases; bases with no gene match: 10. Germline V gene lookup returns CDR1 MGHRA and CDR2 YSYEKL. The length of the CDR3 is 17 residues.

This clone was counted only a few times. V is TRBV30 and J is TRBJ1-3; tentatively, D is TRBD1 (6 bases). CDR3 size: 11 residues. Between the trimmed V and J ends, which lost 5 bases and 6 bases, there was a span of 8 bases. Germline loops: CDR1 GTSNPN, CDR2 SVGIG (reference sequence). The CDR3 coding sequence is TGTGCCTGGGGACAGTCAAACACCATATATTTT. This sequence encodes CAWGQSNTIYF. Based on the CDR3 plus reference TRBV30 and TRBJ1-3, the full variable domain is SQTIHQWPATLVQPVGSPLSLECTVEGTSNPNLYWYRQAAGRGLQLLFYSVGIGQISSEVPQNLSASRPQDRQFILSSKKLLLSDSGFYLCAWGQSNTIYFGEGSWLTVV.

V and J are TRBV30 and TRBJ2-1; D might be TRBD1 (6 bases). The V end was cut by 3 bases, the J end by 4 bases, with 10 bases between. Germline CDR1 GTSNPN, CDR2 SVGIG (reference sequence). This CDR3 contains 13 residues. The CDR3 nucleotides are TGTGCCTGGAGGCAGGGGATGTACAATGAGCAGTTCTTC. This gives the protein CAWRQGMYNEQFF. Supplemented by reference TRBV30 and TRBJ2-1, the full variable domain reads SQTIHQWPATLVQPVGSPLSLECTVEGTSNPNLYWYRQAAGRGLQLLFYSVGIGQISSEVPQNLSASRPQDRQFILSSKKLLLSDSGFYLCAWRQGMYNEQFFGPGTRLTVL.

This clone was counted only a few times. V usage is TRBV29-1 and J usage is TRBJ1-1, with D unresolved. This CDR3 spans 12 amino acids. V shed 3 bases and J shed 3 bases, with 8 bases lying between them. Per germline, CDR1 SQVTM and CDR2 ANQGSEA. The CDR3 DNA is TGCAGCGTTGATCGGATAGACACTGAAGCTTTCTTT. Translation gives CSVDRIDTEAFF.

The chain recombines TRBV7-2 with TRBJ2-6; 10 nucleotides agree with TRBD2. The trim removed 3 bases at V and 2 bases at J, leaving 7 bases unmatched. Per germline, CDR1 SGHTA and CDR2 FQGNSA. This CDR3 contains 18 residues. The CDR3 is CASSLTSGGAAGANVLTF. The CDR3 DNA is TGTGCCAGCAGCTTGACCAGCGGGGGGGCAGCTGGGGCCAACGTCCTGACTTTC. Complete variable domain (other parts from reference TRBV7-2 and TRBJ2-6): GAGVSQSPSNKVTEKGKDVELRCDPISGHTALYWYRQSLGQGLEFLIYFQGNSAPDKSGLPSDRFSAERTGGSVSTLTIQRTQQEDSAVYLCASSLTSGGAAGANVLTFGAGSRLTVL.

The chain couples TRBV29-1 to TRBJ1-2; weak D call: TRBD1 (5 bases). This CDR3 contains 12 residues. Germline V CDR1 and CDR2: SQVTM, ANQGSEA. Trimming left V 7 bases short and J 10 bases short, with 19 bases between. The CDR3 loop is CSALTGGWVYTF. The CDR3 bases are TGCAGCGCCCTCACCGGGGGGTGGGTCTACACCTTC.

The chain links TRBV14 to TRBJ2-6; 7 bases line up with TRBD1. Germline-derived CDR1 and CDR2 are SGHDN and FVKESK. CDR3 length equals 18 residues. Trimming cost V 4 bases and J 0 bases; bases outside gene matches: 9. The CDR3 region is CASSPSPGQSSGANVLTF. CDR3 nucleotide sequence: TGTGCCAGCAGCCCGTCTCCGGGACAGAGCTCTGGGGCCAACGTCCTGACTTTC.

Only a few counts were recorded for this clone. This chain uses TRBV28 with TRBJ1-1, with 8 bases fitting TRBD1. Germline trimming cut 8 bases from V and 2 bases from J; bases unmatched to any gene: 7. This CDR3 is 14 amino acids long. Germline V CDR1 and CDR2: MDHEN, SYDVKM. CDR3 sequence (DNA): TGTGCCAGCTGGACAGGGCCTTATAACACTGAAGCTTTCTTT. This encodes CASWTGPYNTEAFF.

The rearrangement uses TRBV6-5 and TRBJ1-4, with 7 bases matching TRBD1. Germline assignment: CDR1 MNHEY and CDR2 SVGAGI. After removal of 6 bases from V and 10 bases from J, the junction contained 11 bases not matched to a gene. The CDR3 loop spans 14 amino acids. CDR3 in amino acids: CASSPGQFVLKLFF. CDR3 DNA sequence: TGTGCCAGCAGCCCGGGACAGTTCGTCCTAAAACTGTTTTTT.

This clone has a handful of counts. J is TRBJ1-1 and V is TRBV4-1; no clear D gene. V was pared by 0 bases and J by 1 base, with 9 bases between. The CDR3 totals 15 residues. Germline V gene data show CDR1 as MGHRA and CDR2 as YSYEKL. CDR3 sequence: CASSQERAANTEAFF. CDR3 bases: TGCGCCAGCAGCCAAGAGAGGGCAGCGAACACTGAAGCTTTCTTT.

This chain connects TRBV6-5 to TRBJ1-5; D might be TRBD1 (5 bases). The CDR3 consists of 16 residues. Trimming stripped 2 bases from V and 0 bases from J, with 11 bases between. The V gene's germline CDR1 is MNHEY and CDR2 SVGAGI. The CDR3 DNA reads as TGTGCCAGCAGTTACGGGGGGTCCCATAGCAATCAGCCCCAGCATTTT. As protein: CASSYGGSHSNQPQHF.

With respect to this clone: The same CDR3 is also encoded by other DNA sequences in this sample. The rearrangement joins TRBV27 to TRBJ1-1; perhaps TRBD1 as D (6 bases). Germline lookup yields CDR1 MNHEY and CDR2 SMNVEV (reference sequence). The V and J ends lost 0 bases and 4 bases respectively, with 6 bases between them. The length of the CDR3 is 13 residues. The CDR3 reads CASSLSGGTEAFF. CDR3 sequence (DNA): TGTGCCAGCAGTTTATCAGGGGGCACTGAAGCTTTCTTT.

This chain links TRBV19 with TRBJ1-1; D remains unclear. The CDR3 runs 13 residues. The V gene lost 6 bases and the J gene lost 0 bases, with 8 bases spanning the gap. Per germline, CDR1 LNHDA and CDR2 SQIVND (reference sequence). CDR3: CASSRTLNTEAFF. The CDR3 DNA sequence: TGTGCCAGTAGCCGGACTCTGAACACTGAAGCTTTCTTT. The variable domain in full, with the rest retrieved from reference TRBV19 and TRBJ1-1, is DGGITQSPKYLFRKEGQNVTLSCEQNLNHDAMYWYRQDPGQGLRLIYYSQIVNDFQKGDIAEGYSVSREKKESFPLTVTSAQKNPTAFYLCASSRTLNTEAFFGQGTRLTVV.

The V call is TRBV30, the J call TRBJ2-5; D unclear. In germline, CDR1 is GTSNPN, CDR2 SVGIG (reference sequence). The germline V and J ends were trimmed by 0 bases and 5 bases, with 13 bases remaining between them. CDR3 size: 14 residues. In DNA form, the CDR3 reads TGTGCCTGGAGTGTACTTATGGCTGCGGAGACCCAGTACTTC. This codes for CAWSVLMAAETQYF.

The chain joins TRBV19 to TRBJ2-1; D gene ambiguous. Germline assignment: CDR1 LNHDA and CDR2 SQIVND (reference sequence). The length of the CDR3 is 11 residues. Trimming removed 1 base at V and 10 bases at J, with 5 bases between. In DNA form, the CDR3 reads TGTGCCAGTAGTATAGTAGAAGAGCAGTTCTTC. Its translation is CASSIVEEQFF. The full variable domain, rest sourced from reference TRBV19 and TRBJ2-1, is DGGITQSPKYLFRKEGQNVTLSCEQNLNHDAMYWYRQDPGQGLRLIYYSQIVNDFQKGDIAEGYSVSREKKESFPLTVTSAQKNPTAFYLCASSIVEEQFFGPGTRLTVL.

This clone was counted only a few times. CDR3 residues: CASSPRTAVGETQYF. The CDR3 region has the DNA TGTGCCAGCTCACCCCGGACGGCGGTGGGAGAGACCCAGTACTTC. The V and J genes are TRBV18 and TRBJ2-5; no firm D call. This CDR3 contains 15 residues. The germline gives CDR1 KGHSH, CDR2 LQKENI. V was cut by 3 bases and J by 4 bases, with 15 bases left in between. The full variable domain, its missing parts supplied by reference TRBV18 and TRBJ2-5, is NAGVMQNPRHLVRRRGQEARLRCSPMKGHSHVYWYRQLPEEGLKFMVYLQKENIIDESGMPKERFSAEFPKEGPSILRIQQVVRGDSAAYFCASSPRTAVGETQYFGPGTRLLVL.